These 30 T cell receptor beta chains were all obtained from the same sample, sequenced in a study of cytomegalovirus exposure and HLA in healthy donors. Sequencing used immunoSEQ multiplex PCR; TCRdb keeps in-frame clones, though not all of them. This sample carries more than 200,000 clones, roughly 88% of them seen once, and the ten largest clones take approximately 3%. Material for sequencing was PBMCs. The receptors originated from a woman aged 30 to 39 in good health and CMV-seronegative.

The chain employs TRBV6-5 and TRBJ2-7, with TRBD2 matching over 9 bases. Losses at the gene ends were 7 bases for V and 5 bases for J; bases not matched to a gene: 6. Looked up from germline, CDR1 is MNHEY and CDR2 is SVGAGI. The CDR3 extends over 13 amino acids. The CDR3 sequence: CASKRREGHEQYF. The CDR3 nucleotides are TGTGCCAGCAAGCGGCGGGAGGGCCACGAGCAGTACTTC.

The chain employs TRBV27 and TRBJ1-1, with a possible D match to TRBD1 (5 bases). This CDR3 is 14 amino acids long. Trimming removed 5 bases from V and 3 bases from J, with 13 bases in between. The germline V gene encodes CDR1 MNHEY and CDR2 SMNVEV (reference sequence). The CDR3 is CASSVNRWDTEAFF. CDR3 in DNA: TGTGCCAGCAGTGTCAACAGGTGGGACACTGAAGCTTTCTTT.

The chain combines TRBV7-8 with TRBJ1-4; D remains ambiguous. CDR1 is SGHVS, CDR2 FQNEAQ, per germline. The V end lost 2 bases, the J end lost 8 bases, and 6 bases lay between the germline ends. CDR3 size: 12 residues. In DNA, the CDR3 is TGTGCCAGCAGCTTATATGAGGAAAAACTGTTTTTT. Protein: CASSLYEEKLFF.

The chain has TRBV4-1 and TRBJ2-6; D ambiguous. V was shortened by 3 bases and J by 2 bases, with 11 bases between the two germline ends. The germline gives CDR1 MGHRA, CDR2 YSYEKL. This CDR3 has 16 amino acids. CDR3 loop: CASSQWIGTGANVLTF. The CDR3 region has the DNA TGCGCCAGCAGCCAGTGGATAGGGACTGGGGCCAACGTCCTGACTTTC.

The V call is TRBV5-1, the J call TRBJ2-5, with TRBD2 identical over 10 bases. Germline lookup yields CDR1 SGHRS and CDR2 YFSETQ. The V and J ends lost 2 bases and 5 bases, in that order; junction bases with no gene match: 9. The CDR3 runs to 16 residues. For the CDR3, the DNA is TGCGCCAGCAGCTTTCAGCGGGAGGGCCCTCGCGAGACCCAGTACTTC. Its translation is CASSFQREGPRETQYF.

This chain connects TRBV7-3 to TRBJ2-5, with D maybe TRBD2 (5 bases). The V end lost 5 bases, the J end lost 5 bases, and 18 bases lay between the germline ends. CDR1 is SGHTA, CDR2 FQGTGA, per germline. CDR3 length: 15 amino acids. Here the CDR3 reads CASSQGGSHKETQYF. In DNA form, the CDR3 reads TGTGCCAGCAGCCAAGGCGGGTCGCATAAGGAGACCCAGTACTTC.

The rearrangement joins TRBV4-3 to TRBJ2-7, with 8 positions matching TRBD1. J gave up 0 bases and V 3 bases, and 4 bases lay outside the gene matches. This CDR3 comprises 15 residues. CDR1 is LGHNA, CDR2 YSLEER, per germline. Here the CDR3 reads CASSHGQGSSYEQYF. The DNA for the CDR3 is TGCGCCAGCAGCCACGGACAGGGTAGCTCCTACGAGCAGTACTTC.

This chain links TRBV4-2 with TRBJ2-2; no definite D call. Trimming shortened V by 1 base and J by 6 bases, and 9 bases separated the two germline ends. The CDR3 contains 14 residues. From germline, CDR1 is LGHNA and CDR2 YNFKEQ. The DNA of the CDR3 is TGTGCCAGCAGCCAAGTAGGGTTGGCCGGGGAGCTGTTTTTT. Translated: CASSQVGLAGELFF.

This chain uses TRBV19 with TRBJ2-3, with a tentative D call TRBD1 (5 bases). Germline CDR1 is LNHDA and CDR2 is SQIVND (reference sequence). The CDR3 has 14 residues. Trimming shortened V by 7 bases and J by 4 bases, and 15 bases separated the two germline ends. This CDR3 reads CASNQLDSADTQYF. The CDR3 region has the DNA TGTGCCAGTAACCAACTCGACAGCGCAGATACGCAGTATTTT.

This clone has a single count. The gene calls are TRBV29-1 and TRBJ2-5; weak D call: TRBD1 (5 bases). V shed 4 bases and J shed 7 bases, with 13 bases lying between them. The CDR3 spans 12 residues. Germline V CDR1 and CDR2: SQVTM, ANQGSEA. The CDR3 is CSVVAGMATQYF. For the CDR3, the DNA is TGCAGCGTTGTAGCAGGGATGGCGACCCAGTACTTC.

This clone turned up a few times. The gene calls are TRBV5-1 and TRBJ2-7; no firm D call. Trimming took off 4 bases at V and 5 bases at J, with 13 bases between the two ends. Germline values: CDR1 SGHRS, CDR2 YFSETQ. There are 13 residues in the CDR3. CDR3 sequence: CASSQNPRDEQYF. CDR3 coding DNA: TGCGCCAGCAGCCAGAATCCGAGAGACGAGCAGTACTTC.

J is TRBJ2-1 and V is TRBV27; 11 bases align to TRBD1. CDR1 is MNHEY and CDR2 is SMNVEV in the germline V gene (reference sequence). The V segment lost 4 bases and the J segment 3 bases; nucleotides outside the gene matches: 5. This CDR3 comprises 16 residues. CDR3 sequence reads: CASSSSGTGGYNEQFF. DNA for the CDR3: TGTGCCAGCAGTTCCTCCGGGACAGGGGGCTACAATGAGCAGTTCTTC.

The genes are TRBV19 and TRBJ2-7, with D unresolved. V was cut by 3 bases and J by 0 bases, with 9 bases left in between. The CDR3 is 14 amino acids. Germline V gene sequence: CDR1 LNHDA, CDR2 SQIVND (reference sequence). In nucleotides, the CDR3 is TGTGCCAGTAGTATTCTCCTAGACTCCTACGAGCAGTACTTC. Its translation: CASSILLDSYEQYF.

The genes are TRBV9 and TRBJ1-1, with a weak D call TRBD1 (5 bases). The V gene's germline CDR1 is SGDLS and CDR2 YYNGEE. Between the trimmed V and J ends, which lost 3 bases and 0 bases, there was a span of 9 bases. CDR3 size: 14 residues. The CDR3 spells CASSGGALNTEAFF. CDR3 DNA: TGTGCCAGCAGCGGCGGGGCCTTGAACACTGAAGCTTTCTTT.

V gene TRBV7-9 combines with J gene TRBJ1-1, with 7 positions matching TRBD1. Germline CDR1 SEHNR, CDR2 FQNEAQ (reference sequence). This CDR3 region has 12 residues. With V trimmed by 5 bases and J by 4 bases, 1 base remained unmatched. The CDR3: CASSHRGTEAFF. CDR3 nucleotide sequence: TGTGCCAGCAGCCACAGGGGCACTGAAGCTTTCTTT.

In its sample, this clone was seen once. This chain uses TRBV7-9 with TRBJ2-2; D possibly corresponds to TRBD2 (5 bases). The CDR3 has 17 amino acids. Per germline, CDR1 SEHNR and CDR2 FQNEAQ (reference sequence). The germline V and J ends were trimmed by 4 bases and 1 base, with 16 bases remaining between them. The DNA of the CDR3 is TGTGCCAGCAGCTCCCCACCAGCGGCTATGAACACCGGGGAGCTGTTTTTT. Protein: CASSSPPAAMNTGELFF.

This rearrangement joins TRBV5-6 to TRBJ2-4; D gene unclear. Trimming cost V 1 base and J 0 bases, with 8 bases left between them. From germline, CDR1 is SGHDT and CDR2 YYEEEE. The CDR3 is 15 residues long. The DNA of the CDR3 is TGTGCCAGCAGCTTGTCATGGGGAGCCAAAAACATTCAGTACTTC. This sequence encodes CASSLSWGAKNIQYF.

This rearrangement joins TRBV28 to TRBJ2-7; possible D gene TRBD2, 6 bases. Germline CDR1 reads MDHEN; CDR2 reads SYDVKM. V lost 2 bases to trimming and J lost 2 bases, with 13 bases between them. The CDR3 extends over 15 amino acids. For the CDR3, the DNA is TGTGCCAGCAGTTTACCCCTGGGGGGAACCTACGAGCAGTACTTC. The encoded protein is CASSLPLGGTYEQYF.

The chain is built from TRBV5-1 and TRBJ2-1; tentative D call: TRBD2 (6 bases). Per germline, CDR1 SGHRS and CDR2 YFSETQ. The CDR3 spans 14 residues. Trimming took 7 bases from V and 8 from J, leaving 19 bases between them. This CDR3 reads CASSRGTQLDEQFF. Here the CDR3 DNA reads TGCGCCAGCTCGCGGGGCACCCAGTTAGATGAGCAGTTCTTC.

V is TRBV11-2 and J is TRBJ2-7; 11 bases are a match to TRBD1. V gave up 2 bases and J gave up 7 bases; unmatched junction bases: 4. This CDR3 is built from 14 residues. Germline V gene data show CDR1 as SGHAT and CDR2 as FQNNGV. The CDR3 loop is CASSLQGTGGEQYF. In nucleotides, the CDR3 is TGTGCCAGCAGCTTACAAGGGACAGGGGGGGAGCAGTACTTC.

CDR3 protein: CASSLSGRAHEQYF. The DNA for the CDR3 is TGCGCCAGCAGCCTTAGTGGCCGGGCCCACGAGCAGTACTTC. The rearrangement joins TRBV5-1 to TRBJ2-7; D is unresolved. Trimming pared 4 bases from V and 5 bases from J, leaving 16 bases between. The CDR3 length is 14 residues. Germline V gene sequence: CDR1 SGHRS, CDR2 YFSETQ.

The rearrangement links TRBV5-6 to TRBJ1-1, with TRBD1 matching 9 bases. The CDR3 extends over 17 amino acids. CDR1 and CDR2 from the germline V gene are SGHDT and YYEEEE. J was trimmed by 1 base and V by 0 bases; bases with no gene match: 7. The CDR3 reads CASSLERTGAWNTEAFF. In nucleotides, the CDR3 is TGTGCCAGCAGCTTGGAAAGGACAGGGGCCTGGAACACTGAAGCTTTCTTT.

V is TRBV10-3 and J is TRBJ1-5; D may be TRBD1 (6 bases). Trimming pared 8 bases from V and 2 bases from J, leaving 10 bases between. Germline V gene sequence: CDR1 ENHRY, CDR2 SYGVKD. The CDR3 is made up of 13 amino acids. In nucleotides, the CDR3 is TGTGCCATCGGGGGCGAAGGCAATCAGCCCCAGCATTTT. This sequence encodes CAIGGEGNQPQHF.

The chain links TRBV9 to TRBJ2-5, with D possibly matching TRBD2 (5 bases). Trimming cost V 1 base and J 5 bases, with 15 bases left between them. The CDR3 length is 15 residues. Germline CDR1 SGDLS, CDR2 YYNGEE. The CDR3 DNA is TGTGCCAGCAGCGTAATTGGGCTAGCTGGGGAGACCCAGTACTTC. It translates to CASSVIGLAGETQYF.

In this sample, this clone turned up once. The chain uses TRBV28 and TRBJ2-2; D uncertain. The germline gives CDR1 MDHEN, CDR2 SYDVKM. This CDR3 is built from 13 residues. V lost 4 bases to trimming and J lost 6 bases, with 9 bases between them. This CDR3 reads CASSWEVAGELFF. The CDR3 nucleotides read TGTGCCAGCAGTTGGGAAGTAGCCGGGGAGCTGTTTTTT.

The chain uses TRBV29-1 and TRBJ1-1; no definite D call. Trimming took 4 bases from V and 2 from J, leaving 8 bases between them. The CDR3 consists of 12 residues. Germline values: CDR1 SQVTM, CDR2 ANQGSEA. CDR3 bases: TGCAGCGTTGGGCAGGCTAACACTGAAGCTTTCTTT. Protein product: CSVGQANTEAFF.

The table lists this clone with a count of one. V and J are TRBV25-1 and TRBJ1-1; weak D call: TRBD1 (5 bases). CDR3 size: 14 residues. V lost 2 bases, J lost 3 bases, and 10 bases lay in between. Germline CDR1 and CDR2: MGHDK and SYGVNS. CDR3 region: CASSEQGKDTEAFF. The CDR3 DNA is TGTGCCAGCAGTGAACAGGGTAAGGACACTGAAGCTTTCTTT.

This clone came up a few times. The chain is built from TRBV19 and TRBJ1-5, with 9 bases lining up with TRBD1. The CDR3 spans 15 residues. Germline V gives CDR1 LNHDA, CDR2 SQIVND (reference sequence). V shed 3 bases and J 6 bases; nucleotides not matched to a gene: 6. CDR3 in DNA: TGTGCCAGTAGTATTTCACAGGGGGCTGTTCAGCCCCAGCATTTT. Protein sequence: CASSISQGAVQPQHF.

This clone has a count of ten or more. This chain uses TRBV15 with TRBJ2-3; 14 bases are a match to TRBD2. The CDR3 loop spans 15 amino acids. CDR1 and CDR2 from the germline V gene are LNHNV and YYDKDF (reference sequence). The V gene end was trimmed by 3 bases and the J gene end by 6 bases; junction bases not matched to a gene: 2. In nucleotides, the CDR3 is TGTGCCACCAGCAGGGGACTAGCGGGAGTCGATACGCAGTATTTT. This gives the protein CATSRGLAGVDTQYF.

The genes are TRBV2 and TRBJ2-1; a weak D match, TRBD1 (6 bases). The V end was cut by 8 bases, the J end by 5 bases, with 19 bases between. The CDR3 is 15 residues long. CDR1 is SNHLY and CDR2 is FYNNEI in the germline V gene. The DNA of the CDR3 is TGTGCCAGCTACCTAGGGCAGGGGATCCACAATGAGCAGTTCTTC. Encoded protein: CASYLGQGIHNEQFF. Looking up the rest from reference TRBV2 and TRBJ2-1 gives the full variable domain: EPEVTQTPSHQVTQMGQEVILRCVPISNHLYFYWYRQILGQKVEFLVSFYNNEISEKSEIFDDQFSVERPDGSNFTLKIRSTKLEDSAMYFCASYLGQGIHNEQFFGPGTRLTVL.